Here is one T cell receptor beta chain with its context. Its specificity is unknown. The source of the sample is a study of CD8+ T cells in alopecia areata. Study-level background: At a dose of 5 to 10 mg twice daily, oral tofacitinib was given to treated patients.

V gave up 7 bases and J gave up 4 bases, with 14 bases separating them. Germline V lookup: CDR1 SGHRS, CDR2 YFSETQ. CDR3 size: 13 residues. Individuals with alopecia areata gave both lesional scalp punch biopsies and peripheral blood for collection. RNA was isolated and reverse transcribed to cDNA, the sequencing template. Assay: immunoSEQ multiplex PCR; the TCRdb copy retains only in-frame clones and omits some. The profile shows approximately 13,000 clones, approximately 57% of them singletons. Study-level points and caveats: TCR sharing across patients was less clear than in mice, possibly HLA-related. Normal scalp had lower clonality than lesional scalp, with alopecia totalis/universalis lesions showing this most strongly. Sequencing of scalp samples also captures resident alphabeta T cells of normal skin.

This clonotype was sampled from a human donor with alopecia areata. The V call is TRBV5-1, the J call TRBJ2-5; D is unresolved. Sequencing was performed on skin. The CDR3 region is CASRARTGETQYF. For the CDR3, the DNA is TGCGCCAGCCGCGCCCGGACGGGAGAGACCCAGTACTTC. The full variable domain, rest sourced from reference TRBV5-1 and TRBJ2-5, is KAGVTQTPRYLIKTRGQQVTLSCSPISGHRSVSWYQQTPGQGLQFLFEYFSETQRNKGNFPGRFSGRQFSNSRSEMNVSTLELGDSALYLCASRARTGETQYFGPGTRLLVL.